This T cell receptor (beta chain) was sequenced in a study of shared clonotypes between healthy human individuals. Study-wide background: The study used three CD4 naive, three CD4 memory, two CD8 naive and one CD8 memory plate per donor.

The germline V gene has CDR1 MDHEN and CDR2 SYDVKM. Trimming cost V 3 bases and J 4 bases, with 7 bases left between them. This CDR3 region has 13 residues. The table came from immunoSEQ multiplex PCR; TCRdb's copy has only in-frame clones and leaves some out. The sample comprises roughly 2,000,000 clones, around 93% of which are singletons, and around 1.8% rests with the top ten. Naive CD8 cells, CD45RO-negative and positively selected for CCR7, excluded terminally differentiated effector memory CD45RA+ cells. In the case of this clone: Other nucleotide sequences from this sample produce the same CDR3.

V is TRBV28 and J is TRBJ1-5, with D uncertain. Sequences were obtained from naive CD8+ T cells from PBMCs. The clonotype comes from a man younger than 35 in good health. Some clones in this sample may be carry-over from other donors' samples. CDR3 in DNA: TGTGCCAGCAGTTTGGGCACAAATCAGCCCCAGCATTTT. As protein: CASSLGTNQPQHF.